The T cell receptor beta chain under discussion was sequenced for a study of CD8+CD57+ T cells in acquired aplastic anemia. The CDR3 is 13 amino acids in total, end residues counted. Germline assignment: CDR1 SGDLS and CDR2 YYNGEE. Patients picked for sequencing had shown CD8+CD57+ cell expansion detected by flow cytometry. Concerning this clonotype itself: It is likely a read error, because the conserved phenylalanine at the end of the CDR3 is missing. It is unclear where the CDR3 begins or ends on the DNA, so no DNA is shown, and the CDR3 is as TCRdb lists it.

Genomic DNA, serving as template, underwent TCR beta VDJ and CDR3 profiling. TCRdb re-analysed the reads in MiXCR, keeping a single row per CDR3 protein. Found here are hundreds of thousands of distinct CDR3 sequences, 82% of them singletons; the top ten hold 35% to 50%. Input material: sorted CD4+, CD8+, or CD8+CD57+ T cells (not recorded which) from PBMCs. The chain combines TRBV9 with TRBJ1-2. The TCR comes from a human donor with aplastic anemia. The CDR3 loop reads CASSQGGLAGDNV.